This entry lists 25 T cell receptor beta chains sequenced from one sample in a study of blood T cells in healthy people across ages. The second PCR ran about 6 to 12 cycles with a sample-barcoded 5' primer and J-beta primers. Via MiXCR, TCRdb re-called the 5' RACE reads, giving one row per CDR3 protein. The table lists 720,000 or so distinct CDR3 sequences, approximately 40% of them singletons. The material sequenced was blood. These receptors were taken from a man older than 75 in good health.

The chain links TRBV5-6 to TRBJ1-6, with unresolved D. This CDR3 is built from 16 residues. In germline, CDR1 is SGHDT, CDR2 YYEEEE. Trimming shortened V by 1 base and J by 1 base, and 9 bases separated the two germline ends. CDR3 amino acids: CASSLRGVSYNSPLHF. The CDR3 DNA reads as TGTGCCAGCAGCTTGCGGGGAGTGTCCTATAATTCACCCCTCCACTTT.

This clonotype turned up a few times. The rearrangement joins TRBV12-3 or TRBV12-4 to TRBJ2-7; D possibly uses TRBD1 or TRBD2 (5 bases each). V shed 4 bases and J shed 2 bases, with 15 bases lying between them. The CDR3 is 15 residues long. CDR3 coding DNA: TGTGCCAGCAGTTCATTCGGGACGCCACCCTACGAGCAGTACTTC. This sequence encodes CASSSFGTPPYEQYF.

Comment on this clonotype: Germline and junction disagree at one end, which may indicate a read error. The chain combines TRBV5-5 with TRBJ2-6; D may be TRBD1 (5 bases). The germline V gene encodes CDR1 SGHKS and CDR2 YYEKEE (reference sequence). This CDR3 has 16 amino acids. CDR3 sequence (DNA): TGTGCCAGCAGCTCTGGTCCAAGCTCTGGGGCCAACGTCCCGACTTTC. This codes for CASSSGPSSGANVPTF.

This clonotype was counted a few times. In DNA, the CDR3 is TGTGCCAGCACCACCGGGAGGACTGAAGCTTTCTTT. It yields the protein CASTTGRTEAFF. The chain carries TRBV6-6 and TRBJ1-1; unclear D gene. Trimming removed 7 bases from V and 5 bases from J, with 11 bases in between. CDR3 length equals 12 residues. From germline, CDR1 is MNHNY and CDR2 SVGAGI (reference sequence).

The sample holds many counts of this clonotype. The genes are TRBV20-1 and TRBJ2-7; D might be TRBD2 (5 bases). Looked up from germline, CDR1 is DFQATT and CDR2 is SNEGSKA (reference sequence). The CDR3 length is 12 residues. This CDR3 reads CGGSDSDYEQYF. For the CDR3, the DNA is TGCGGAGGAAGTGATAGCGACTACGAGCAGTACTTC.

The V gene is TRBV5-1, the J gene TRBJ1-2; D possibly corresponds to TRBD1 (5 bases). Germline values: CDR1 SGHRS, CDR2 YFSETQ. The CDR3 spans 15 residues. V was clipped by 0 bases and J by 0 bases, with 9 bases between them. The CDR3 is CASSLGDSSNYGYTF. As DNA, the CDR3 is TGCGCCAGCAGCTTGGGCGACAGCTCTAACTATGGCTACACCTTC.

The CDR3 spells CASRRRLLAAEETQYF. The CDR3, as DNA: TGTGCCAGCAGACGTCGCTTACTAGCGGCCGAGGAGACCCAGTACTTC. The chain recombines TRBV6-2 or TRBV6-3 with TRBJ2-5, with TRBD2 matching over 8 bases. The CDR3 totals 16 residues. V lost 6 bases to trimming and J lost 5 bases; unmatched junction nucleotides: 14. CDR1 MNHEY and CDR2 SVGEGT come from the germline V gene.

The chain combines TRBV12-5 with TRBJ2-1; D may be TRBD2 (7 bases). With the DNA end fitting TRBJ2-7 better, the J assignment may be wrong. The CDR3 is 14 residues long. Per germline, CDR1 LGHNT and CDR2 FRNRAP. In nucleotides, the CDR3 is TGTGCTAGTTTAACGGGGGGCGCCTACAATGAGCAGTACTTC. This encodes CASLTGGAYNEQYF.

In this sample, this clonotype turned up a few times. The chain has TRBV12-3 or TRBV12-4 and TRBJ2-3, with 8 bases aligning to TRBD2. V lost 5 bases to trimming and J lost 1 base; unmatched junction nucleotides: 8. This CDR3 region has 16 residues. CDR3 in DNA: TGTGCCAGCAGTGATGGACTAGCAAGGGGCACAGATACGCAGTATTTT. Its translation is CASSDGLARGTDTQYF.

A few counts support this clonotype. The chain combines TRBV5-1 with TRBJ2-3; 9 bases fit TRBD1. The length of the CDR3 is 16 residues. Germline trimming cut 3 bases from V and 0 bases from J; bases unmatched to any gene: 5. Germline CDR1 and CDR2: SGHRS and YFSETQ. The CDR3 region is CASSSVGTGSTDTQYF. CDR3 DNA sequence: TGCGCCAGCAGCTCGGTTGGGACAGGGAGCACAGATACGCAGTATTTT.

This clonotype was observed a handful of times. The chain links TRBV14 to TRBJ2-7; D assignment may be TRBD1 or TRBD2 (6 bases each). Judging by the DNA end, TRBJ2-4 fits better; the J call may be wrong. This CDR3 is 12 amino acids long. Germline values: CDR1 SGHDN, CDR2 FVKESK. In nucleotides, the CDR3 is TGTGCCAGGGGGGGCAGGAGAAACATTCAGTACTTC. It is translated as CARGGRRNIQYF.

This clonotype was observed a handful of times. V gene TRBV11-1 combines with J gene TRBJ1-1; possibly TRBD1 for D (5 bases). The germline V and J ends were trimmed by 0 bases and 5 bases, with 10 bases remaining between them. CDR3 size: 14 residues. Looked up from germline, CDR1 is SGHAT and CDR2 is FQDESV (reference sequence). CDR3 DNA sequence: TGTGCCAGCAGCTTAGCCTCAAAGGGGACTGAAGCTTTCTTT. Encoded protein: CASSLASKGTEAFF.

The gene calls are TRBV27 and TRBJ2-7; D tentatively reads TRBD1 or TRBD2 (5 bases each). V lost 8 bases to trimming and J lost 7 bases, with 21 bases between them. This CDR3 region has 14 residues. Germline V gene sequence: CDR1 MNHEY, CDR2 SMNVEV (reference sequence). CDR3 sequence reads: CASGAGTGFGEQYF. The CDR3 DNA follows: TGTGCCAGCGGAGCCGGGACGGGATTCGGAGAGCAGTACTTC.

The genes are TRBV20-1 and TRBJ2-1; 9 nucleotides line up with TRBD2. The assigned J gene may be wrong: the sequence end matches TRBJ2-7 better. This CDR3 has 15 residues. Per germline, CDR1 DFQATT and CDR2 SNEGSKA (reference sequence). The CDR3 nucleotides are TGCAGTGCCAAAACCGGGACTAGCTCCTACAATGAGCAGTACTTC. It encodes CSAKTGTSSYNEQYF.

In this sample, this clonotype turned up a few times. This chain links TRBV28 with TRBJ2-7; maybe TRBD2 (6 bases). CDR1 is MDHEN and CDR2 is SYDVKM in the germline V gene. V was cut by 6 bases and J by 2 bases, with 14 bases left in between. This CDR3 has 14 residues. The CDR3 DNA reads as TGTGCCAGCAGGGTCGGCGGGAACACCTACGAGCAGTACTTC. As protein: CASRVGGNTYEQYF.

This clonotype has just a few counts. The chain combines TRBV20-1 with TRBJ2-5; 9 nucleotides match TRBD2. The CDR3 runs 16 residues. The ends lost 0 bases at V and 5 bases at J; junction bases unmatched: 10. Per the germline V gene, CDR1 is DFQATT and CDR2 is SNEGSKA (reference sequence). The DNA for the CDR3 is TGCAGTGCTAGAGAGGCAGCGGGAGGCCGCCGCGAGACCCAGTACTTC. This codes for CSAREAAGGRRETQYF.

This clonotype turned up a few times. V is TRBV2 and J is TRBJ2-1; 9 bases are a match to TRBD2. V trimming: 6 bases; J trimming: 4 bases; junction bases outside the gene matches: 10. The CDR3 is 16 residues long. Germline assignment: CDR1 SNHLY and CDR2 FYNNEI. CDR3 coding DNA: TGTGCCAGCAGCCTGAAACTAGCGGGTAAATACAATGAGCAGTTCTTC. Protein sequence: CASSLKLAGKYNEQFF. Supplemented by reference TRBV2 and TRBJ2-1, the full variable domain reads EPEVTQTPSHQVTQMGQEVILRCVPISNHLYFYWYRQILGQKVEFLVSFYNNEISEKSEIFDDQFSVERPDGSNFTLKIRSTKLEDSAMYFCASSLKLAGKYNEQFFGPGTRLTVL.

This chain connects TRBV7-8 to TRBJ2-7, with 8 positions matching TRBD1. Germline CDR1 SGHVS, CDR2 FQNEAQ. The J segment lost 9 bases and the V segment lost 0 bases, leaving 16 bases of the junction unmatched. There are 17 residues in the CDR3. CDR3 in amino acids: CASSLADGTGYYGWQYF. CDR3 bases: TGTGCCAGCAGCTTAGCCGACGGGACAGGATATTACGGGTGGCAGTACTTC.

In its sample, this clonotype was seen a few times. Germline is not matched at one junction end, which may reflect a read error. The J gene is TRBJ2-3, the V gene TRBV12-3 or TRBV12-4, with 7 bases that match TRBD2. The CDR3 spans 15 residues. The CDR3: CASSLGGGRTDTQYF. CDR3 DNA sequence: TGTGCCAGCAGTTTGGGAGGCGGGAGAACAGATACGCAATATTTT.

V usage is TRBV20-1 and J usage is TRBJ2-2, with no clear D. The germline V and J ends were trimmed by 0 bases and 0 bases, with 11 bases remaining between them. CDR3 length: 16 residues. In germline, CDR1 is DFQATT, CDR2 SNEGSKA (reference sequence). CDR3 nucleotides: TGCAGTGCTAGAGATTCCGGAGTTTCGAACACCGGGGAGCTGTTTTTT. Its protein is CSARDSGVSNTGELFF.

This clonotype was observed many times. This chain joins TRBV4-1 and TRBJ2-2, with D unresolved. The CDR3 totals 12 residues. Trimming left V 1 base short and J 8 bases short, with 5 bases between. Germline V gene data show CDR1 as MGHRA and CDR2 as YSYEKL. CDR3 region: CASSQGSGELFF. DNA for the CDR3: TGCGCCAGCAGCCAAGGAAGTGGGGAGCTGTTTTTT.

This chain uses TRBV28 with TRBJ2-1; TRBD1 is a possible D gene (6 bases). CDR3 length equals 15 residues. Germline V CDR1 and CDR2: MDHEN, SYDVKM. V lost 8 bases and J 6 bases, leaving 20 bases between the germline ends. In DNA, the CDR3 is TGTGCCAGCCGCCAAACAGGGTTTAAGGTCAATGAGCAGTTCTTC. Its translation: CASRQTGFKVNEQFF. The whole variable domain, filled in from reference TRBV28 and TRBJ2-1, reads DVKVTQSSRYLVKRTGEKVFLECVQDMDHENMFWYRQDPGLGLRLIYFSYDVKMKEKGDIPEGYSVSREKKERFSLILESASTNQTSMYLCASRQTGFKVNEQFFGPGTRLTVL.

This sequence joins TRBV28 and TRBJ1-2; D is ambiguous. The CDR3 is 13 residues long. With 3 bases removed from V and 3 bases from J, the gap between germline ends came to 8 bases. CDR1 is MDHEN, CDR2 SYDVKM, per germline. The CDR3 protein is CASSFSSHYGYTF. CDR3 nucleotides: TGTGCCAGCAGTTTCAGCTCCCACTATGGCTACACCTTC.

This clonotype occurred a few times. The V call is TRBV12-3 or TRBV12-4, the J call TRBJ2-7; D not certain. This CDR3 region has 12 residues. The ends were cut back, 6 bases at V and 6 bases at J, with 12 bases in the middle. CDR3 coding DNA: TGTGCCAGCAGCCCGTTATGGGGCGAGCAGTACTTC. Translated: CASSPLWGEQYF.

The CDR3 coding sequence is TGCAGTGCTAGCACAATGCAGGAGATAAATGAGGAACTGTTTTTT. Translating gives CSASTMQEINEELFF. The gene calls are TRBV20-1 and TRBJ1-4; D is uncertain. This CDR3 is 15 amino acids long. V lost 3 bases and J 12 bases, leaving 23 bases between the germline ends. The germline V gene has CDR1 DFQATT and CDR2 SNEGSKA (reference sequence).